This TCR beta chain was profiled in a study of cytomegalovirus exposure and HLA in healthy donors (dated by TCRdb to about 2017). Looking at the study overall: The roughly 650 repertoires of the first cohort and the 95 to 150 validation repertoires were produced on the same platform, according to a later analysis. The study aimed to test whether cataloging public T cell receptors could reveal signatures of past pathogen exposure. Along with the approximately 700-subject first cohort, a separate validation cohort of roughly 110 different subjects was used. High-throughput TCR immunosequencing, statistical association of individual TCRs with disease status, and machine learning were combined to predict cytomegalovirus infection status. What the authors observed across the whole study: Subsequent analysis determined that TCRs grouped into clusters in the first cohort also showed a tendency toward co-occurrence across the roughly 110 validation repertoires, and approximately 93% of cluster scores exceeded 0. Cytomegalovirus status was reported to be diagnosed by the classifier with high specificity and sensitivity in both the original and validation cohorts. In the study, approximately 160 TCR beta chains were listed as associated with cytomegalovirus. The authors suggested that the approach could potentially be generalized to other disease states and immunological phenotypes. Most TCR sequences were observed very rarely across donors, whereas some public TCRs were present in many individuals. In vitro tests confirmed that a few of the cytomegalovirus-associated TCR beta chains recognize cytomegalovirus antigens. A later analysis had no HLA typing for the validation cohort, so co-occurrence there was scored across all 120 or so repertoires.

The germline V gene (reference sequence) specifies MNHNY as CDR1 and SVGAGI as CDR2. From cysteine to phenylalanine, the CDR3 is 14 amino acids long. The CDR3 DNA has 42 bases and is translated from base 1. V lost 1 base and J lost 3 bases; the stretch between them is 10 bases long. Library creation used the immunoSEQ multiplex PCR assay. From the authors' description of their analysis: A statistical classification framework was built for diagnosing cytomegalovirus status from the catalog of TCR beta chain sequences. Held by TCRdb, this immuneACCESS table contains in-frame sequences only and omits some clones. Under half of the omission traces to an unresolved V gene where checked; the cause of the rest is unknown. That table furnishes V, J and clone size, whereas the DNA furnished D and trimming. The sample table contains about 200,000 clones; only one count was recorded for over 80% of them. The ten biggest clones cover roughly 6% of the sample.

This clone showed up just a few times. Its antigen is currently not known. Base qualities are not recorded, but no much larger clone differs from it by a single base. Donors formed part of the validation cohort, which comprised 120 subjects and was distinct from the first cohort of 550 to 850 subjects. This receptor was taken from a woman aged 18-35 years in good health and CMV-seronegative. Material: PBMCs. The chain uses TRBV6-6 and TRBJ2-7; the D gene cannot be resolved beyond TRBD1 or TRBD2, each matching 6 bases. CDR3 sequence: CASSYLQGGYEQYF. The base sequence is TGTGCCAGCAGTTACTTACAGGGAGGCTACGAGCAGTACTTC.